This T cell receptor beta chain was obtained from a study of blood T cell repertoires in COVID-19. Study context: From the United States, Italy and Spain came samples of acute and convalescent COVID-19. The cDNA or gDNA used as material had been derived from T cells, B-cell-depleted T cells, or PBMCs.

Trimming took 6 bases from V and 4 from J; bases not matched to a gene: 5. The CDR3 loop spans 14 amino acids. Germline V CDR1 and CDR2: SEHNR, FQNEAQ (reference sequence). Libraries were prepared by immunoSEQ multiplex PCR; TCRdb keeps only in-frame clonotypes and omits some of them. The sample includes around 300,000 clones, around 86% seen only once; the top ten take 3%. The chain joins TRBV7-9 to TRBJ2-7; 11 bases match TRBD1. Sequenced: peripheral blood. This receptor was identified in a woman aged 30 to 39 with active or convalescent COVID-19. The CDR3 DNA reads TGTGCCAGCAGTTCCGGGACAGGGGGTTACGAGCAGTACTTC. It codes for CASSSGTGGYEQYF.